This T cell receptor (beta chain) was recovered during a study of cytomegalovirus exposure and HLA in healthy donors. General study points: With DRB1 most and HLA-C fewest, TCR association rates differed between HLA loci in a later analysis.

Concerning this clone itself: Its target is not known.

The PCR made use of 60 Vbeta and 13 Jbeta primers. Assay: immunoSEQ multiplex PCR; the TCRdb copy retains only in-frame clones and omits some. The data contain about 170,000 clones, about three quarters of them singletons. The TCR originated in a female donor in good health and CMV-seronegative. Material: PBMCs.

The CDR3 is CASSRTGAAYEQYF. In DNA form, the CDR3 reads TGTGCCAGCAGTCGGACAGGGGCCGCCTACGAGCAGTACTTC. The chain employs TRBV6-5 and TRBJ2-7; TRBD1 matches at 9 bases. The junction had 4 bases not matched to a gene; V was cut back by 5 bases and J by 2 bases. CDR1 and CDR2 from the germline V gene are MNHEY and SVGAGI. The CDR3 contains 14 residues.